Following are 10 T cell receptor beta chains from one sample sequenced in a study of shared clonotypes between healthy human individuals. Profiled with immunoSEQ multiplex PCR; TCRdb holds only in-frame clones, not every one. The sample has 300,000 or so clones; roughly 70% are singletons. Source material: memory CD4+ T cells sorted from blood. As for subset: CD45RA-negative fraction. The receptors stem from a man aged 25-40 years in good health.

Concerning this clone: At the DNA level, this CDR3 is encoded by other sequences in the same sample as well. V gene TRBV5-1 combines with J gene TRBJ2-3; maybe TRBD2 (5 bases). V lost 2 bases to trimming and J lost 1 base, with 8 bases between them. From germline, CDR1 is SGHRS and CDR2 YFSETQ. The CDR3 extends over 14 amino acids. The CDR3 DNA reads TGCGCCAGCAGCTTAGGTAGCGGCACAGATACGCAGTATTTT. The encoded protein is CASSLGSGTDTQYF. The full variable domain, in which reference TRBV5-1 and TRBJ2-3 provide the parts outside the CDR3, is KAGVTQTPRYLIKTRGQQVTLSCSPISGHRSVSWYQQTPGQGLQFLFEYFSETQRNKGNFPGRFSGRQFSNSRSEMNVSTLELGDSALYLCASSLGSGTDTQYFGPGTRLTVL.

The chain couples TRBV2 to TRBJ2-1, with TRBD2 matching 11 bases. The CDR3 loop spans 16 amino acids. The trim removed 6 bases at V and 2 bases at J, leaving 6 bases unmatched. Per the germline V gene, CDR1 is SNHLY and CDR2 is FYNNEI. The CDR3 reads CASSLIAGGPYNEQFF. In DNA form, the CDR3 reads TGTGCCAGCAGCCTTATAGCGGGAGGGCCCTACAATGAGCAGTTCTTC.

This clone was seen just once. V usage is TRBV10-3 and J usage is TRBJ2-2; D not certain. The CDR3 length is 8 residues. Germline values: CDR1 ENHRY, CDR2 SYGVKD. V shed 8 bases and J shed 15 bases, with 7 bases lying between them. The CDR3, as DNA: TGTGCCATCTGTTTGGTGTTTTTT. Residues: CAICLVFF.

CDR3: CASSQTGTGAGELFF. Here the CDR3 DNA reads TGCGCCAGCAGCCAAACCGGGACAGGGGCCGGGGAGCTGTTTTTT. The chain carries TRBV5-1 and TRBJ2-2; 10 bases fit TRBD1. CDR3 size: 15 residues. The germline gives CDR1 SGHRS, CDR2 YFSETQ. Trimming took 4 bases from V and 6 from J; bases not matched to a gene: 6.

This chain connects TRBV29-1 to TRBJ1-4; D uncertain. This CDR3 is built from 13 residues. Germline assignment: CDR1 SQVTM and CDR2 ANQGSEA. Trimming removed 1 base from V and 8 bases from J, with 11 bases in between. The CDR3, as DNA: TGCAGCGTTGAAGGGATGCCTGGGGAAAAACTGTTTTTT. It yields the protein CSVEGMPGEKLFF.

The genes are TRBV18 and TRBJ2-7; 9 bases are a match to TRBD1. This CDR3 spans 14 amino acids. Trimming took 6 bases from V and 3 from J; bases not matched to a gene: 6. CDR1 is KGHSH, CDR2 LQKENI, per germline. In nucleotides, the CDR3 is TGTGCCAGCTCCCTACAGGGGGCGGGCTACGAGCAGTACTTC. This translates into CASSLQGAGYEQYF. The full variable domain, its missing parts supplied by reference TRBV18 and TRBJ2-7, is NAGVMQNPRHLVRRRGQEARLRCSPMKGHSHVYWYRQLPEEGLKFMVYLQKENIIDESGMPKERFSAEFPKEGPSILRIQQVVRGDSAAYFCASSLQGAGYEQYFGPGTRLTVT.

The genes are TRBV11-2 and TRBJ1-2, with D uncertain. Germline loops: CDR1 SGHAT, CDR2 FQNNGV. Trimming removed 3 bases at V and 8 bases at J, with 10 bases between. The CDR3 runs to 12 residues. This CDR3 reads CASSFEKGGYTF. Written as DNA, the CDR3 is TGTGCCAGCAGCTTTGAAAAGGGAGGCTACACCTTC.

The chain combines TRBV9 with TRBJ1-1, with D tentatively TRBD1 (5 bases). V lost 0 bases and J 8 bases, leaving 14 bases between the germline ends. Germline values: CDR1 SGDLS, CDR2 YYNGEE. This CDR3 is built from 14 residues. CDR3 sequence (DNA): TGTGCCAGCAGCGTAGGTAGTCAGGGCGCCGAAGCTTTCTTT. Translation: CASSVGSQGAEAFF.

This clone was seen once. The chain combines TRBV4-1 with TRBJ1-2; D remains ambiguous. The CDR3 extends over 14 amino acids. Trimming took 2 bases from V and 4 from J, leaving 11 bases between them. Looked up from germline, CDR1 is MGHRA and CDR2 is YSYEKL. The CDR3 sequence: CASSQSPPAYGYTF. The CDR3 DNA sequence: TGCGCCAGCAGCCAATCACCACCGGCCTATGGCTACACCTTC.

The chain carries TRBV7-3 and TRBJ2-2; D call uncertain. The length of the CDR3 is 14 residues. Germline V lookup: CDR1 SGHTA, CDR2 FQGTGA. Trimming removed 0 bases at V and 3 bases at J, with 5 bases between. The CDR3 coding sequence is TGTGCCAGCAGCTTAACGTTCGACACCGGGGAGCTGTTTTTT. Translation: CASSLTFDTGELFF.